This is a list of T cell receptor beta chains from one sample in a study of CD8 T cells in Susac syndrome. Each CDR3 protein is one row after TCRdb ran MiXCR on the immunoSEQ multiplex PCR reads. The sample lists 330,000 or so distinct CDR3 sequences, approximately 90% seen once, with 0.18% in the top ten. Sequencing input: CD8+ T cells from PBMCs. Source of these receptors: a human donor with multiple sclerosis. The CDR3 runs from the conserved cysteine through the conserved F or W. Fields, in order: J gene, clone size, V gene, D gene, CDR3 protein, CDR3 DNA. A D gene is named only where the DNA matches it firmly. Some rows mark clone size as missing; the rest say once, few, many or name a class of expanded clone.

J gene: TRBJ2-7; clone size: -; V gene: TRBV27; D gene: -; CDR3 protein: CASSPPPERSYEQYF; CDR3 DNA: TGTGCCAGCAGTCCCCCTCCTGAAAGGTCCTACGAGCAGTACTTC
J gene: TRBJ1-1; clone size: -; V gene: TRBV5-1; D gene: -; CDR3 protein: CASSLGQQILNTEAFF; CDR3 DNA: TGCGCCAGCAGCCTGGGGCAACAGATCTTGAACACTGAAGCTTTCTTT
J gene: TRBJ2-7; clone size: once; V gene: TRBV7-2; D gene: -; CDR3 protein: CASASTRAAGGFYEQYF; CDR3 DNA: TGTGCCAGCGCATCCACCCGGGCGGCAGGTGGATTCTACGAGCAGTACTTC
J gene: TRBJ1-5; clone size: -; V gene: TRBV7-9; D gene: -; CDR3 protein: CASSTSAGSQHF; CDR3 DNA: TGTGCCAGCAGCACGAGCGCCGGGTCCCAGCATTTT
J gene: TRBJ2-1; clone size: -; V gene: TRBV30; D gene: TRBD2; CDR3 protein: CAWTGLAGYNEQFF; CDR3 DNA: TGTGCCTGGACCGGACTAGCGGGGTACAATGAGCAGTTCTTC
J gene: TRBJ2-2; clone size: -; V gene: TRBV2; D gene: -; CDR3 protein: CASSDVPDKANTGELFF; CDR3 DNA: TGTGCCAGCAGTGACGTGCCGGATAAAGCGAACACCGGGGAGCTGTTTTTT
J gene: TRBJ1-6; clone size: -; V gene: TRBV27; D gene: -; CDR3 protein: CASSPAGLGSPLHF; CDR3 DNA: TGTGCCAGCAGTCCAGCCGGGTTAGGCTCACCCCTCCACTTT
J gene: TRBJ2-7; clone size: -; V gene: TRBV20-1; D gene: -; CDR3 protein: CSALGLAASYEQYF; CDR3 DNA: TGCAGTGCCCTGGGGTTAGCGGCCTCCTACGAGCAGTACTTC
J gene: TRBJ2-3; clone size: -; V gene: TRBV15; D gene: TRBD1; CDR3 protein: CATSKRDRASTDTQYF; CDR3 DNA: TGTGCCACCAGCAAACGGGACAGGGCAAGCACAGATACGCAGTATTTT
J gene: TRBJ2-7; clone size: -; V gene: TRBV29-1; D gene: -; CDR3 protein: CSVNLRDGAYEQYF; CDR3 DNA: TGCAGCGTTAACCTACGGGACGGCGCCTACGAGCAGTACTTC
J gene: TRBJ2-1; clone size: -; V gene: TRBV27; D gene: TRBD1; CDR3 protein: CASSTGGFEQFF; CDR3 DNA: TGTGCCAGCAGTACAGGGGGGTTTGAGCAGTTCTTC
J gene: TRBJ2-1; clone size: -; V gene: TRBV20-1; D gene: -; CDR3 protein: CSASSPPAPEQFF; CDR3 DNA: TGCAGTGCTAGTTCTCCTCCGGCTCCTGAGCAGTTCTTC
J gene: TRBJ2-7; clone size: -; V gene: TRBV6-2/TRBV6-3; D gene: -; CDR3 protein: CASVFADSSYEQYF; CDR3 DNA: TGTGCCAGCGTCTTTGCTGACAGCTCCTACGAGCAGTACTTC